This TCR beta chain came from a study of T cell changes during pregnancy in multiple sclerosis. The protocol was immunoSEQ multiplex PCR, while the TCRdb copy is restricted to in-frame clones and leaves out a portion. The sample yields under 70,000 clones, 90% to 95% seen once. Trimming removed 2 bases at V and 4 bases at J, with 6 bases between. This CDR3 is 13 amino acids long. Germline CDR1 reads SGHTA; CDR2 reads FQGTGA. With regard to this clone: The same CDR3 is also encoded by other DNA sequences in this sample.

Specimen: CD4+ T cells from peripheral blood mononuclear cells, collected in the first trimester of pregnancy. The rearrangement uses TRBV7-3 and TRBJ2-1, with unresolved D. This sequence was found in a female donor with multiple sclerosis, enrolled in a pregnancy study. CDR3 sequence: CASSLGLYNEQFF. CDR3 coding DNA: TGTGCCAGCAGCTTAGGGCTTTACAATGAGCAGTTCTTC.